Presented here are 9 T cell receptor beta chains from one specimen sequenced in a study of T cell changes during pregnancy in multiple sclerosis. Only in-frame clones appear in the TCRdb table, and some are missing; sequencing was by immunoSEQ multiplex PCR. The table records 19,000 or so clones, around 90% of them present only once. The sequencing used CD8+ T cells from peripheral blood mononuclear cells, collected after pregnancy. The receptor source for this set is a female donor in good health, enrolled as a control in a pregnancy study.

This chain uses TRBV23-1 with TRBJ1-4; 8 bases are shared with TRBD1. TRBV23-1 is placed among ORFs of uncertain function. V lost 4 bases, J lost 5 bases, and 3 bases stayed unmatched. The CDR3 is 14 amino acids. CDR3 sequence: CASSLTGENEKLFF. The CDR3 coding sequence is TGCGCCAGCAGTCTGACAGGGGAAAATGAAAAACTGTTTTTT.

This rearrangement joins TRBV6-6 to TRBJ2-3; D gene ambiguous. The CDR3 covers 15 residues. V lost 5 bases and J 2 bases, leaving 14 bases between the germline ends. Germline loops: CDR1 MNHNY, CDR2 SVGAGI (reference sequence). The CDR3 DNA follows: TGTGCCAGCAGTGCTAGAAAACCCCACACAGATACGCAGTATTTT. This translates into CASSARKPHTDTQYF.

The CDR3 DNA reads as TGCGCCAGCGACACTAGCAATCAGCCCCAGCATTTT. Protein product: CASDTSNQPQHF. V is TRBV5-1 and J is TRBJ1-5; D uncertain. Germline V CDR1 and CDR2: SGHRS, YFSETQ. Trimming left V 7 bases short and J 0 bases short, with 5 bases between. There are 12 residues in the CDR3.

A single count supports this clone. The V call is TRBV6-1, the J call TRBJ2-7, with TRBD2 matching over 8 bases. The germline CDR1 and CDR2 sequences are MNHNS and SASEGT. J lost 1 base, V lost 10 bases, and 12 bases had no gene match. The CDR3 is 15 amino acids. The CDR3 is CATKVAGGDSYEQYF. In DNA, the CDR3 is TGTGCCACCAAAGTCGCCGGGGGGGATTCCTACGAGCAGTACTTC.

V gene TRBV5-8 combines with J gene TRBJ1-5; TRBD1 is a possible D gene (6 bases). The CDR3 spans 15 residues. From germline, CDR1 is SGHTS and CDR2 YDEGEE. V was cut by 2 bases and J by 2 bases, with 11 bases left in between. The CDR3 nucleotides read TGTGCCAGCAGCTTCTTGTCAGGGGGCAATCAGCCCCAGCATTTT. This sequence encodes CASSFLSGGNQPQHF.

V usage is TRBV5-1 and J usage is TRBJ1-2; D is unclear. CDR3 length: 13 amino acids. Germline V gene data show CDR1 as SGHRS and CDR2 as YFSETQ. The V end was cut by 2 bases, the J end by 8 bases, with 13 bases between. This CDR3 is CASSFTEKIGYTF. The CDR3, as DNA: TGCGCCAGCAGCTTCACGGAGAAGATCGGCTACACCTTC.

The chain uses TRBV7-9 and TRBJ2-4, with 9 bases that match TRBD2. The CDR3 consists of 17 residues. Germline V gene sequence: CDR1 SEHNR, CDR2 FQNEAQ (reference sequence). Trimming took 5 bases from V and 0 from J; bases not matched to a gene: 8. CDR3 bases: TGTGCCAGCAGCCCCCTTCTAGCGGGGATAGCCAAAAACATTCAGTACTTC. Translated: CASSPLLAGIAKNIQYF.

This clone was detected once. The rearrangement links TRBV4-1 to TRBJ1-1; D uncertain. V lost 1 base and J 4 bases, leaving 4 bases between the germline ends. The CDR3 totals 12 residues. Per the germline V gene, CDR1 is MGHRA and CDR2 is YSYEKL. CDR3 coding DNA: TGCGCCAGCAGCCAAGGGCTCACTGAAGCTTTCTTT. It yields the protein CASSQGLTEAFF.

The chain couples TRBV6-5 to TRBJ2-3; D might be TRBD2 (6 bases). CDR1 and CDR2 from the germline V gene are MNHEY and SVGAGI. Trimming took 0 bases from V and 0 from J, leaving 10 bases between them. CDR3 size: 16 residues. In nucleotides, the CDR3 is TGTGCCAGCAGTTACTCCCTAGCGTCTAGCACAGATACGCAGTATTTT. Protein: CASSYSLASSTDTQYF.